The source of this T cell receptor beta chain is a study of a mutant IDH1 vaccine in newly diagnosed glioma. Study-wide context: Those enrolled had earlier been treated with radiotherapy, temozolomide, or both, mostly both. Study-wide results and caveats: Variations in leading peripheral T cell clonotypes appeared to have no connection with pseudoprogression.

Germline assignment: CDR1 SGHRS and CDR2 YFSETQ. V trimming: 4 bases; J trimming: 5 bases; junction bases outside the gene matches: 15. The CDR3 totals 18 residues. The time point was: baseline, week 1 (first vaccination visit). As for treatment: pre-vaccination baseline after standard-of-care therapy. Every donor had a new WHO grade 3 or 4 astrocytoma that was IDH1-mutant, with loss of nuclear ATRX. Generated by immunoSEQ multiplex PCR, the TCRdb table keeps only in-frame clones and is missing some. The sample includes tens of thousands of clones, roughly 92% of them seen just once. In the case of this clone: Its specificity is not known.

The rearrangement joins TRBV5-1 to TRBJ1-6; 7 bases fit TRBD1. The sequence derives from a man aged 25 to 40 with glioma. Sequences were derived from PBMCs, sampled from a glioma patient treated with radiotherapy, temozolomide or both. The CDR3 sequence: CASSITRTDRPNNSPLHF. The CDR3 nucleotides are TGCGCCAGCAGCATTACACGGACGGACAGGCCTAATAATTCACCCCTCCACTTT.